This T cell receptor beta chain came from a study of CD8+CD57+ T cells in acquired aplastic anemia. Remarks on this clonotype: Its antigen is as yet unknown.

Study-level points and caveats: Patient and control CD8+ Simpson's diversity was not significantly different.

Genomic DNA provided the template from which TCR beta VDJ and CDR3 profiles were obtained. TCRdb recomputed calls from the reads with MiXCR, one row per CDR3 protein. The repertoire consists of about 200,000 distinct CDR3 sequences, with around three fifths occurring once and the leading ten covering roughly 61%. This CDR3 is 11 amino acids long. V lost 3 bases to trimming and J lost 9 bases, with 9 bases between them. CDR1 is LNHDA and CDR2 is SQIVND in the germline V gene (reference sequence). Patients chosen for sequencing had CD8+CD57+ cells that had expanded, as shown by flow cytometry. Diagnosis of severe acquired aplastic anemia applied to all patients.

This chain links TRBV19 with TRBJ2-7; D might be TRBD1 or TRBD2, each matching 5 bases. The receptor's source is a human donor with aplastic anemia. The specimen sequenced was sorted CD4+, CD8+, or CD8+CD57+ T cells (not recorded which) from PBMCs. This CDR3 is CASSMGERQYF. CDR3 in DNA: TGTGCCAGTAGTATGGGGGAGCGGCAGTACTTC.